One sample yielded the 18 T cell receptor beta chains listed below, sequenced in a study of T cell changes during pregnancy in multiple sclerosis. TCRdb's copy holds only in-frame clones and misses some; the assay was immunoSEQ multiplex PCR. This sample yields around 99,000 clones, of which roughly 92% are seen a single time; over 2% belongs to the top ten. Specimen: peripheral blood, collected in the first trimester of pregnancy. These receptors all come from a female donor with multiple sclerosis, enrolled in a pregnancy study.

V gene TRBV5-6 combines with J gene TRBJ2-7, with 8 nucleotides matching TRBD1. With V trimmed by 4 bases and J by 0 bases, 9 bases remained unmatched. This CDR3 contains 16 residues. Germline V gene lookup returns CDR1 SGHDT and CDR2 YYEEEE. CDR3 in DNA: TGTGCCAGCAGCAGGGGGTGGACAGGGATCTCCTACGAGCAGTACTTC. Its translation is CASSRGWTGISYEQYF. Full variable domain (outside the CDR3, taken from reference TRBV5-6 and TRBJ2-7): DAGVTQSPTHLIKTRGQQVTLRCSPKSGHDTVSWYQQALGQGPQFIFQYYEEEERQRGNFPDRFSGHQFPNYSSELNVNALLLGDSALYLCASSRGWTGISYEQYFGPGTRLTVT.

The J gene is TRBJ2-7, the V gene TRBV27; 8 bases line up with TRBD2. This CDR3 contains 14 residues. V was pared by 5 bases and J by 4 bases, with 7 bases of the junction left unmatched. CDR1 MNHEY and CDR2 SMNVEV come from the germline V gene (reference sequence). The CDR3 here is CASSPGLERYEQYF. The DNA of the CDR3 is TGTGCCAGCAGTCCGGGACTAGAGCGATACGAGCAGTACTTC.

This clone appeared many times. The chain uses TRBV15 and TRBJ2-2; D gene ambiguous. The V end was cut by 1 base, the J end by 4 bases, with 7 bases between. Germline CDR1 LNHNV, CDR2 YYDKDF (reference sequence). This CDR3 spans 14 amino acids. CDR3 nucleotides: TGTGCCACCAGCAGAGGTCACAGCACCGGGGAGCTGTTTTTT. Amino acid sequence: CATSRGHSTGELFF.

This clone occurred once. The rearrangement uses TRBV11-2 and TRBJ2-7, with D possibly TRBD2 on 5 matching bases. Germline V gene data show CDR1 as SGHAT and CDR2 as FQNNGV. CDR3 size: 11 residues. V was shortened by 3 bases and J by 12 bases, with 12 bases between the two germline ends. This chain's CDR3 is CASSFGLLGYF. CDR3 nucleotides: TGTGCCAGCAGCTTTGGACTCCTCGGGTACTTC.

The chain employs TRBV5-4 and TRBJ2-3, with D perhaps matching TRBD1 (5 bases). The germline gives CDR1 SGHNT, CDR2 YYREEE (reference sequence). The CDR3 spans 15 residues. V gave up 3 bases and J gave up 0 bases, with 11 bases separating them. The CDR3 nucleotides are TGTGCCAGCAGCTCCGGTACAGGTAGCACAGATACGCAGTATTTT. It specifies CASSSGTGSTDTQYF.

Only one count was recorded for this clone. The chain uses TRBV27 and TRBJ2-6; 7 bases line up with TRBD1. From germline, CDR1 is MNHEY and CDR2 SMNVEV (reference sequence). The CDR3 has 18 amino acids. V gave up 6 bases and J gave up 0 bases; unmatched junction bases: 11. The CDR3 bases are TGTGCCAGCAGCTGGGGACAGTACCCCACCTCTGGGGCCAACGTCCTGACTTTC. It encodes CASSWGQYPTSGANVLTF.

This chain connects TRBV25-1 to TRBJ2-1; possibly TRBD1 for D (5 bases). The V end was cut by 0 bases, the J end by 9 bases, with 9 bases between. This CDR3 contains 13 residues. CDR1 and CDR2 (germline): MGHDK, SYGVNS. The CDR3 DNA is TGTGCCAGCAGTGAATATTGGGGCAGTGAGCAGTTCTTC. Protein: CASSEYWGSEQFF.

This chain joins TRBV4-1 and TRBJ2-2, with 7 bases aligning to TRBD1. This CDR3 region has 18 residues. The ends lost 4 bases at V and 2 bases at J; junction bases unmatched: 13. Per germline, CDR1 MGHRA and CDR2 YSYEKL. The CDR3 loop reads CASSPEGTGTANTGELFF. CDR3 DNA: TGCGCCAGCAGCCCCGAGGGAACGGGGACAGCCAACACCGGGGAGCTGTTTTTT.

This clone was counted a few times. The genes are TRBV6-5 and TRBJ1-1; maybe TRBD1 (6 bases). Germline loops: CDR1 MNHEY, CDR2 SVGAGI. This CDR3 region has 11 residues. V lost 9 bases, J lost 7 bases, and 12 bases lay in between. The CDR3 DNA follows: TGTGCCAGTCTAGGGACATATGAAGCTTTCTTT. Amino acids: CASLGTYEAFF.

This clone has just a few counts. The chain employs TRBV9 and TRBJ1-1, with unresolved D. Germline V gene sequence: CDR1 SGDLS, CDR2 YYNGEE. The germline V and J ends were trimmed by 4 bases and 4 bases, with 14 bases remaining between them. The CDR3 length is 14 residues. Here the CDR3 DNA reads TGTGCCAGCAGCCCCCAAGCGGGTGGCACTGAAGCTTTCTTT. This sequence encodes CASSPQAGGTEAFF.

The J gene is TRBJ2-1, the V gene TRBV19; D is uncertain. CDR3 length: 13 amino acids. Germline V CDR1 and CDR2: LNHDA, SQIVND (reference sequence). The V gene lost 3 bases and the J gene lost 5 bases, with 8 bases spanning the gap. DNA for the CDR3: TGTGCCAGTAGTATCGGTCTTAACAATGAGCAGTTCTTC. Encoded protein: CASSIGLNNEQFF.

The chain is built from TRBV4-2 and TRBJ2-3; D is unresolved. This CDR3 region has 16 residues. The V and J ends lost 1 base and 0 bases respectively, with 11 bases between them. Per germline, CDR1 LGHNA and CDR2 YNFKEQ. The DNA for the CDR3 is TGTGCCAGCAGCCAAGGTGAACACCAAAGCACAGATACGCAGTATTTT. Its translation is CASSQGEHQSTDTQYF.

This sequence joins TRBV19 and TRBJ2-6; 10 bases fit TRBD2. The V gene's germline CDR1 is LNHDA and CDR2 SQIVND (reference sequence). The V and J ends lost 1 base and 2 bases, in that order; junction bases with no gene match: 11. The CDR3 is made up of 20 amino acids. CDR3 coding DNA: TGTGCCAGTAGTATAGGTCGATTACTAGCGGGGACCCCTGGGGCCAACGTCCTGACTTTC. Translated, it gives CASSIGRLLAGTPGANVLTF.

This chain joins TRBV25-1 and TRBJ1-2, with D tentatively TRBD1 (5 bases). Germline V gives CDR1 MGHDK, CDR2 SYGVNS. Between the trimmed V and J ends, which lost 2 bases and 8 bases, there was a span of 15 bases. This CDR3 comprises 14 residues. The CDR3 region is CASSEKMGGAGYTF. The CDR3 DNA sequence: TGTGCCAGCAGTGAAAAGATGGGGGGTGCAGGCTACACCTTC.

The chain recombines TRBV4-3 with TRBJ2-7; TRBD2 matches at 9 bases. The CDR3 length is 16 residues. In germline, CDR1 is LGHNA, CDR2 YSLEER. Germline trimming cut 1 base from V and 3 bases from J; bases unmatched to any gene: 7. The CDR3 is CASSQATTSGLYEQYF. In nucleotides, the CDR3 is TGCGCCAGCAGCCAAGCCACGACTAGCGGCCTCTACGAGCAGTACTTC.

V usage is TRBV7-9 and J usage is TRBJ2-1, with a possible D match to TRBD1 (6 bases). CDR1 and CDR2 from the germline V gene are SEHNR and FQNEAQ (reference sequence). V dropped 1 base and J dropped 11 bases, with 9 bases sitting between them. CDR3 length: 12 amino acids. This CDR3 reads CASSLVGAKQFF. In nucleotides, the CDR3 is TGTGCCAGCAGCTTAGTGGGGGCAAAGCAGTTCTTC.

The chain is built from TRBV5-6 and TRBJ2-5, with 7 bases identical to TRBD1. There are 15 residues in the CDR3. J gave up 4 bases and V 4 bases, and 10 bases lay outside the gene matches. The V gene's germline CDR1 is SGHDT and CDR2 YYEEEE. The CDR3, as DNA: TGTGCCAGCAGCCGCATGACAGGGTCGGGAGAGACCCAGTACTTC. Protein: CASSRMTGSGETQYF.

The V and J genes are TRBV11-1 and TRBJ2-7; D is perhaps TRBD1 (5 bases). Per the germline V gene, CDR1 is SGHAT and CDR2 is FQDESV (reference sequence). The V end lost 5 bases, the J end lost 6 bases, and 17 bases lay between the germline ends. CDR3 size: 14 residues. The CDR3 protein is CASSRAGNSAEQYF. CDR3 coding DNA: TGTGCCAGCAGCCGAGCAGGGAATTCCGCCGAGCAGTACTTC.